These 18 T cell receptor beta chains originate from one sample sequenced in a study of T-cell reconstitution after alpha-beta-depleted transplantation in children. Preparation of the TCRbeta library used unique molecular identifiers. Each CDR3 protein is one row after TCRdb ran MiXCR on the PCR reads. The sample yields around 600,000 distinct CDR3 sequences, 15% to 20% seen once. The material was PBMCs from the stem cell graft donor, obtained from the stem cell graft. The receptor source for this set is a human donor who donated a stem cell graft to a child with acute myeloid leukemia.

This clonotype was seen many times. The CDR3 reads CASSPGTGMTEAFF. CDR3 DNA: TGTGCCAGCAGCCCCGGGACAGGGATGACTGAAGCTTTCTTT. This chain joins TRBV3-1 and TRBJ1-1; 9 bases match TRBD1. The germline CDR1 and CDR2 sequences are LGHDT and YNNKEL (reference sequence). The CDR3 is made up of 14 amino acids. V shed 4 bases and J 5 bases; nucleotides not matched to a gene: 5.

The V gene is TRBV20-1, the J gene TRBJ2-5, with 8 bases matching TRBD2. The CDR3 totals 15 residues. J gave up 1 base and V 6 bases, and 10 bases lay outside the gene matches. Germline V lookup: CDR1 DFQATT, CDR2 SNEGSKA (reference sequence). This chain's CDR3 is CSAPFSGVSQETQYF. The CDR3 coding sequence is TGCAGTGCCCCCTTTAGCGGGGTTTCCCAAGAGACCCAGTACTTC.

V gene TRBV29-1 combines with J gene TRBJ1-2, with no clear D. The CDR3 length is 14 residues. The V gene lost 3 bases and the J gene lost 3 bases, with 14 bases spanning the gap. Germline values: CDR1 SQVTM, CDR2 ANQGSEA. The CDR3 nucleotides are TGCAGCGTTGAGATTGGTCAGCCTGACTATGGCTACACCTTC. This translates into CSVEIGQPDYGYTF.

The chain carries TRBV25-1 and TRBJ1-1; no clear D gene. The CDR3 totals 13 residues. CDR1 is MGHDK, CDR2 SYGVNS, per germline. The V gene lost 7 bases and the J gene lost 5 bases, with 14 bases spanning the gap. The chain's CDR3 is CASTRAIGTEAFF. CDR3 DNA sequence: TGTGCCAGCACCCGGGCCATAGGGACTGAAGCTTTCTTT.

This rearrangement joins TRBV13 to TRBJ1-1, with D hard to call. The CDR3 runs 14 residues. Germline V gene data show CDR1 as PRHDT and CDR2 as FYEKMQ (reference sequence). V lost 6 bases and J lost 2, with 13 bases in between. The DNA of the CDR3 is TGTGCCAGCAGGATAAGAATGGGCAACACTGAAGCTTTCTTT. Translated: CASRIRMGNTEAFF.

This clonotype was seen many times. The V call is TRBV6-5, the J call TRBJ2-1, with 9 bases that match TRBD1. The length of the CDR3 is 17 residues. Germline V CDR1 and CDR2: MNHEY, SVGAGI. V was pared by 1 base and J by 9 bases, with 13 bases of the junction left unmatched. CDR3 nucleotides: TGTGCCAGCAGTTACTATGTCACAGGGGGCAAAACCGGTGAGCAGTTCTTC. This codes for CASSYYVTGGKTGEQFF.

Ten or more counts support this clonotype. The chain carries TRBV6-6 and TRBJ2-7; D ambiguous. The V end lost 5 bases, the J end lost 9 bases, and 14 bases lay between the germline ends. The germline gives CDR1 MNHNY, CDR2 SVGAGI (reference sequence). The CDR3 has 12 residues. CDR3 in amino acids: CASSLLTDGQYV. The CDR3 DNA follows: TGTGCCAGCAGTCTGTTGACTGACGGGCAGTACGTC.

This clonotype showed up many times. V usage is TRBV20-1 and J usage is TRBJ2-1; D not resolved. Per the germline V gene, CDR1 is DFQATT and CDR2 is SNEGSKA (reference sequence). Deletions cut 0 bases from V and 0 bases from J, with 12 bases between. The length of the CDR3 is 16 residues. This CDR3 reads CSARDPEASSYNEQFF. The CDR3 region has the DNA TGCAGTGCTAGAGATCCCGAGGCTAGCTCCTACAATGAGCAGTTCTTC.

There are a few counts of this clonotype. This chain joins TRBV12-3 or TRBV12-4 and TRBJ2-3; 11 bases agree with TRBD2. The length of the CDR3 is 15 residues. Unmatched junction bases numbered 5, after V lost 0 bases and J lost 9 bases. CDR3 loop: CASSLAKLAGETQYF. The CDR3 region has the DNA TGTGCCAGCAGTTTAGCGAAACTAGCGGGGGAGACGCAGTATTTT.

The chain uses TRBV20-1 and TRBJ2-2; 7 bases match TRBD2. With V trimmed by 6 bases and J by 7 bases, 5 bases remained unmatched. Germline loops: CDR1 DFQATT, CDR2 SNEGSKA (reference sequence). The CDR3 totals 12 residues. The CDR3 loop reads CSAPGGGGELFF. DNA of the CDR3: TGCAGTGCGCCGGGGGGTGGCGGGGAGCTGTTTTTT.

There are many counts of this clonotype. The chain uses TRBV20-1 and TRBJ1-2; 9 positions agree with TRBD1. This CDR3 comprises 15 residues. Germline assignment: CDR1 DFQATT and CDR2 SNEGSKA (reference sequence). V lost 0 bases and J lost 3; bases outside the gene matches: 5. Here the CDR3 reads CSARDLGQGYYGYTF. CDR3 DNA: TGCAGTGCTAGAGATCTCGGACAGGGGTACTATGGCTACACCTTC.

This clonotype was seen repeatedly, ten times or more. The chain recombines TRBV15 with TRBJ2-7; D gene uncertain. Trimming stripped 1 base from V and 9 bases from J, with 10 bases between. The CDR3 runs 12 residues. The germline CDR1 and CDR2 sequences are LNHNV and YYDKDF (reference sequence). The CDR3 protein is CATSRGGLGQYV. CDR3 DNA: TGTGCCACCAGCAGAGGGGGTTTGGGGCAGTACGTC.

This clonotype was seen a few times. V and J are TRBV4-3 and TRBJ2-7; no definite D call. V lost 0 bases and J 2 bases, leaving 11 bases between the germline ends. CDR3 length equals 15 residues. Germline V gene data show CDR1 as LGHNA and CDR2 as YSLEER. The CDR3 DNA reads TGCGCCAGCAGCCAAGAGAAACAGTCAACCTACGAGCAGTACTTC. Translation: CASSQEKQSTYEQYF.

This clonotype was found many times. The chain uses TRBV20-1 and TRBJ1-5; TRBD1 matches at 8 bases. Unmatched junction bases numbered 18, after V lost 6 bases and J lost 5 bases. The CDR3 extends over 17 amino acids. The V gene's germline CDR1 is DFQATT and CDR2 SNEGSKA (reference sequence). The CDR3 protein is CSATRTGYFRADQPQHF. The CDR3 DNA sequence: TGCAGTGCGACCCGGACAGGGTATTTTAGAGCTGATCAGCCCCAGCATTTT.

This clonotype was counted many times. DNA for the CDR3: TGCAGTGCTCCGGACAGAGGGGGCGGTTCAGGCACTGAAGCTTTCTTT. This codes for CSAPDRGGGSGTEAFF. This rearrangement joins TRBV20-1 to TRBJ1-1; TRBD1 aligns across 7 bases. V shed 5 bases and J 4 bases; nucleotides not matched to a gene: 16. Germline V CDR1 and CDR2: DFQATT, SNEGSKA (reference sequence). The CDR3 runs to 16 residues.

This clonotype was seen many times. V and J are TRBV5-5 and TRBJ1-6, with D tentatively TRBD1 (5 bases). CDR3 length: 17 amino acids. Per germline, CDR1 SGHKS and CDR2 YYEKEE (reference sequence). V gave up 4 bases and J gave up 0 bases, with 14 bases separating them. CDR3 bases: TGTGCCAGCAGCGTACGACAGCCCAGCTCCTATAATTCACCCCTCCACTTT. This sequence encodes CASSVRQPSSYNSPLHF.

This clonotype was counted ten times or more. In DNA, the CDR3 is TGCAGTGCTAGACGGGACAGGGCTACTGAAGCTTTCTTT. This translates into CSARRDRATEAFF. The chain is built from TRBV20-1 and TRBJ1-1; 9 nucleotides line up with TRBD1. CDR1 is DFQATT, CDR2 SNEGSKA, per germline (reference sequence). J lost 5 bases, V lost 2 bases, and 3 bases had no gene match. The CDR3 length is 13 residues.

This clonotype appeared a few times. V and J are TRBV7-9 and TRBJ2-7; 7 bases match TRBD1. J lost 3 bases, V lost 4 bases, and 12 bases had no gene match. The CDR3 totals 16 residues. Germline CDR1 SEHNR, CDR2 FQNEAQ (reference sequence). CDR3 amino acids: CASSSTRGQQIYEQYF. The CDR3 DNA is TGTGCCAGCAGCTCAACCAGGGGACAGCAGATCTACGAGCAGTACTTC.